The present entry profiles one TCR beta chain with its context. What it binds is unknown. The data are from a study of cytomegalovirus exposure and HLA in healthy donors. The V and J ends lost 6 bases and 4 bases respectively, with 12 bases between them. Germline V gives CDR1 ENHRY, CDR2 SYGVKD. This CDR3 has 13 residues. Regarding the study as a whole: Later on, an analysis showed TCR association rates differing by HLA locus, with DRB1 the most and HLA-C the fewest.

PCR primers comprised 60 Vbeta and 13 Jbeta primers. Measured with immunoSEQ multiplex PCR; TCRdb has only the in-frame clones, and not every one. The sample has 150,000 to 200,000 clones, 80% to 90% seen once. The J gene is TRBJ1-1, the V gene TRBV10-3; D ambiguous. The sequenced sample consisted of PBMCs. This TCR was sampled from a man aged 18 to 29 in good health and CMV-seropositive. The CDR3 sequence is CAISVMSGTEAFF. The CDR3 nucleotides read TGTGCCATCAGCGTTATGAGTGGCACTGAAGCTTTCTTT.